This T cell receptor beta chain was identified during a study of blood T cell repertoires in COVID-19. Trimming pared 1 base from V and 3 bases from J, leaving 14 bases between. The germline CDR1 and CDR2 sequences are SGHNT and YENEEA. This CDR3 contains 16 residues. This table comes from immunoSEQ multiplex PCR, and its TCRdb copy is limited to in-frame clones, with some not included. The table lists hundreds of thousands of clones, roughly 91% of them singletons, with 11% in the top ten. The sequencing input was peripheral blood. This sequence originates from a woman in her thirties with COVID-19, enrolled during active disease. The V gene is TRBV11-3, the J gene TRBJ2-3, with D maybe TRBD1 (6 bases). The CDR3 DNA reads as TGTGCCAGCAGCTTAGGCCCACTACAGGGAACAGATACGCAGTATTTT. Its translation is CASSLGPLQGTDTQYF.